These 14 T cell receptor beta chains were sequenced from one sample in a study of T cell repertoires in cytomegalovirus infection. These receptors have no identified antigens. TCRdb recomputed calls from the reads with MiXCR, one row per CDR3 protein. The repertoire holds about 100,000 distinct CDR3 sequences, with 25% to 30% as singletons. The specimen was CD8+ T cells from cultured PBMCs, collected from culture after CMV antigen stimulation. These receptors all stem from a human donor in good health (CMV status not recorded). Some clones in this sample may be carry-over from other donors' samples.

The rearrangement uses TRBV4-1 and TRBJ1-1, with D tentatively TRBD1 (6 bases). Germline loops: CDR1 MGHRA, CDR2 YSYEKL. V shed 0 bases and J shed 7 bases, with 18 bases lying between them. There are 16 residues in the CDR3. The CDR3 coding sequence is TGCGCCAGCAGCCAAGAGGGGGACACCCAAGGAGGTGAAGCTTTCTTT. It codes for CASSQEGDTQGGEAFF.

The chain uses TRBV29-1 and TRBJ2-3, with a tentative D call TRBD1 (6 bases). The germline V gene encodes CDR1 SQVTM and CDR2 ANQGSEA. The CDR3 length is 15 residues. V was shortened by 0 bases and J by 2 bases, with 12 bases between the two germline ends. CDR3 loop: CSVEDGTFPTDTQYF. CDR3 DNA: TGCAGCGTTGAAGATGGGACATTCCCCACAGATACGCAGTATTTT.

This clonotype was recorded many times. V is TRBV7-8 and J is TRBJ1-1, with D unresolved. The length of the CDR3 is 15 residues. V shed 5 bases and J shed 0 bases, with 13 bases lying between them. Per germline, CDR1 SGHVS and CDR2 FQNEAQ. CDR3 nucleotide sequence: TGTGCCAGCAGCCCCAGTCACTCAGTGAACACTGAAGCTTTCTTT. Amino acids: CASSPSHSVNTEAFF.

The rearrangement uses TRBV7-2 and TRBJ2-3, with a possible D match to TRBD1 (6 bases). The CDR3 is made up of 15 amino acids. Germline loops: CDR1 SGHTA, CDR2 FQGNSA. V dropped 4 bases and J dropped 0 bases, with 11 bases sitting between them. Here the CDR3 DNA reads TGTGCCAGCAGCTACGGGACAATAAGCACAGATACGCAGTATTTT. Translated: CASSYGTISTDTQYF.

The chain is built from TRBV11-3 and TRBJ2-1; perhaps D is TRBD1 or TRBD2 (5 bases each). Trimming left V 5 bases short and J 3 bases short, with 11 bases between. The CDR3 consists of 14 residues. CDR1 and CDR2 from the germline V gene are SGHNT and YENEEA. The CDR3 spells CASSPRDGYNEQFF. The CDR3 DNA is TGTGCCAGCAGCCCACGGGACGGCTACAATGAGCAGTTCTTC.

The rearrangement uses TRBV2 and TRBJ2-1, with 11 bases aligning to TRBD2. This CDR3 comprises 16 residues. Germline V gives CDR1 SNHLY, CDR2 FYNNEI. Trimming removed 1 base from V and 6 bases from J; junction bases left unmatched: 5. The CDR3 is CASSEELAGEFNEQFF. CDR3 bases: TGTGCCAGCAGTGAAGAACTAGCGGGGGAATTCAATGAGCAGTTCTTC.

This clonotype has at least ten counts. The chain combines TRBV29-1 with TRBJ1-5; D is undetermined. Germline CDR1 SQVTM, CDR2 ANQGSEA. This CDR3 has 14 residues. V dropped 5 bases and J dropped 6 bases, with 17 bases sitting between them. The CDR3 DNA is TGCAGCGTTTCCACCGGCTCCTATCGTCAGCCCCAGCATTTT. Protein sequence: CSVSTGSYRQPQHF.

This rearrangement joins TRBV6-2 or TRBV6-3 to TRBJ2-3; possible D gene TRBD2, 5 bases. Trimming cost V 6 bases and J 3 bases, with 10 bases left between them. Germline assignment: CDR1 MNHEY and CDR2 SVGEGT. This CDR3 is built from 13 residues. CDR3 coding DNA: TGTGCCAGCAGCCCGGGGTTTACAGATACGCAGTATTTT. Translating gives CASSPGFTDTQYF.

This clonotype was seen a few times. The CDR3 here is CASSQDRGSQETQYF. The CDR3 region has the DNA TGCGCCAGCAGCCAAGACAGGGGTTCCCAAGAGACCCAGTACTTC. V is TRBV4-1 and J is TRBJ2-5; a possible D gene is TRBD1 (6 bases). Trimming left V 0 bases short and J 1 base short, with 9 bases between. Germline V CDR1 and CDR2: MGHRA, YSYEKL. The CDR3 loop spans 15 amino acids.

This clonotype was found many times. The genes are TRBV7-8 and TRBJ2-5; maybe TRBD2 (5 bases). In germline, CDR1 is SGHVS, CDR2 FQNEAQ. The CDR3 has 15 residues. V dropped 0 bases and J dropped 2 bases, with 10 bases sitting between them. The DNA for the CDR3 is TGTGCCAGCAGCTTAGCCCCCGGGGTACAAGAGACCCAGTACTTC. Its protein is CASSLAPGVQETQYF. Variable domain in full (rest from reference TRBV7-8 and TRBJ2-5): GAGVSQSPRYKVAKRGQDVALRCDPISGHVSLFWYQQALGQGPEFLTYFQNEAQLDKSGLPSDRFFAERPEGSVSTLKIQRTQQEDSAVYLCASSLAPGVQETQYFGPGTRLLVL.

In this sample, this clonotype is medium-sized (0.01 to 0.1%). This chain links TRBV7-8 with TRBJ2-3, with TRBD2 matching over 12 bases. The CDR3 totals 17 residues. Germline lookup yields CDR1 SGHVS and CDR2 FQNEAQ. Unmatched junction bases numbered 8, after V lost 5 bases and J lost 2 bases. CDR3 sequence: CASSPRLAGVLTDTQYF. The DNA for the CDR3 is TGTGCCAGCAGCCCGCGACTAGCGGGGGTACTCACAGATACGCAGTATTTT.

The rearrangement uses TRBV11-3 and TRBJ2-1, with 9 bases fitting TRBD2. Germline V CDR1 and CDR2: SGHNT, YENEEA. This CDR3 has 18 amino acids. Germline trimming cut 1 base from V and 0 bases from J; bases unmatched to any gene: 7. CDR3 DNA sequence: TGTGCCAGCAGCTTAGGGGTAGCGGGGGATAGCTCCTACAATGAGCAGTTCTTC. It specifies CASSLGVAGDSSYNEQFF.

The genes are TRBV2 and TRBJ2-1, with 10 positions matching TRBD2. V gave up 4 bases and J gave up 5 bases; unmatched junction bases: 2. Germline V gives CDR1 SNHLY, CDR2 FYNNEI. The CDR3 covers 14 residues. The CDR3 DNA reads as TGTGCCAGCAGTGGCAGCGGGGGGGACAATGAGCAGTTCTTC. Translation: CASSGSGGDNEQFF.

This rearrangement joins TRBV20-1 to TRBJ2-1; 9 positions agree with TRBD1. This CDR3 spans 16 amino acids. CDR1 and CDR2 from the germline V gene are DFQATT and SNEGSKA (reference sequence). V trimming: 0 bases; J trimming: 2 bases; junction bases outside the gene matches: 5. This CDR3 is CSARDYRGRTYNEQFF. CDR3 in DNA: TGCAGTGCTAGAGATTACAGGGGGCGCACCTACAATGAGCAGTTCTTC.